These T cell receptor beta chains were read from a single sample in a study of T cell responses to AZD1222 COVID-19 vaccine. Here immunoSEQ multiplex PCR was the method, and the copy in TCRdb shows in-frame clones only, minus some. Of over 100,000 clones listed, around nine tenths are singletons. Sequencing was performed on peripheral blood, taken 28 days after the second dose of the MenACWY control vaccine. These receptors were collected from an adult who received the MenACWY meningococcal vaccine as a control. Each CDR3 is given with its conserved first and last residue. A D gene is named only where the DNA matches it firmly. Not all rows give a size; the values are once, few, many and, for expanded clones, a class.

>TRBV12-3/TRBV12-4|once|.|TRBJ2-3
TGTGCCAGCAGTTTCGGGACCACAGATACGCAGTATTTT
CASSFGTTDTQYF
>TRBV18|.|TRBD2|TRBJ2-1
TGTGCCAGCTCACTAAGGACTAGCGGGGGCGGCTACAATGAGCAGTTCTTC
CASSLRTSGGGYNEQFF
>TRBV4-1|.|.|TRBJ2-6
TGCGCCAGCAGCCATCCGCCCCTCAGGGAGTGGGGGATCTCTGGGGCCAACGTCCTGACTTTC
CASSHPPLREWGISGANVLTF
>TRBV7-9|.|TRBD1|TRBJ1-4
TGTGCCAGCAGCTCTGACCGGGACAGGGATGAAAAACTGTTTTTT
CASSSDRDRDEKLFF
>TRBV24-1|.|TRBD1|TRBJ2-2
TGTGCCACCAGTGACCCCCTGGGGGACAGGGGATACACCGGGGAGCTGTTTTTT
CATSDPLGDRGYTGELFF
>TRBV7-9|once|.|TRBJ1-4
TGTGCCAGCAGCCTAGGGAGGGCCCGCACTTGGGATGAAAAACTGTTTTTT
CASSLGRARTWDEKLFF
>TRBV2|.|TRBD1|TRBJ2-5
TGTGCCAGCAGCGACCTCGGGACAGCTCAAGAGACCCAGTACTTC
CASSDLGTAQETQYF
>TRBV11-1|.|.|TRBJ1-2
TGTGCCAGCAGCTCCCCCGGGACTTCTTTCCAGGGCTACACCTTC
CASSSPGTSFQGYTF
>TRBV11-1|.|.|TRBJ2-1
TGTGCCAGCAGCCCACAGGGCGCCAGGTCCTACAATGAGCAGTTCTTC
CASSPQGARSYNEQFF
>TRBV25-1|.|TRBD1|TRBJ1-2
TGTGCCAGCAGCAGACAGGGTAGGGATGGCTACACCTTC
CASSRQGRDGYTF
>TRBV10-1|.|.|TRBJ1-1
TGCGCCAGCAGTGGGCAGGGGAACACTGAAGCTTTCTTT
CASSGQGNTEAFF
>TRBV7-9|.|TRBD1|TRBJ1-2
TGTGCCAGCAGCTTATTAGGACAGGGAGGCTATGGCTACACCTTC
CASSLLGQGGYGYTF
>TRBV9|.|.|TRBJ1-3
TGTGCCAGCAGCGTAGTATGGGGACCGGGAAACACCATATATTTT
CASSVVWGPGNTIYF
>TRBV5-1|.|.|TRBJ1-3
TGCGCCAGCAGGGTGAGCGCTGGAAACACCATATATTTT
CASRVSAGNTIYF
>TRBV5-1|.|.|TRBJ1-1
TGCGCCAGCAGCTACAGGGAGAACACTGAAGCTTTCTTT
CASSYRENTEAFF
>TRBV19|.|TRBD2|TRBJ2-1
TGTGCCAGTAGTATTAGGGTGTTTCGTCCGGGGGGCTACAATGAGCAGTTCTTC
CASSIRVFRPGGYNEQFF
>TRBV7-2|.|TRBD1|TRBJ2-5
TGTGCCAGCAGCTTGCGGTCCGGGACAGGGAGGCGAGAGACCCAGTACTTC
CASSLRSGTGRRETQYF
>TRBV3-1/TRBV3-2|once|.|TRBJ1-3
TGTGCCAGCAGCCAAGATCCAAGCTCTGGAAACACCATATATTTT
CASSQDPSSGNTIYF
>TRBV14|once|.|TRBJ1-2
TGTGCCAGCAGCCAAGCCTCAAACTATGGCTACACCTTC
CASSQASNYGYTF
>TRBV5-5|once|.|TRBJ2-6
TGTGCCAGCAGGGAAACAGGCTCTGGGGCCAACGTCCTGACTTTC
CASRETGSGANVLTF